Presented here are 12 T cell receptor beta chains from one specimen sequenced in a study of CD8+CD57+ T cells in acquired aplastic anemia. Genomic DNA served as template for TCR beta VDJ and CDR3 profiling. TCRdb processed the reads anew with MiXCR; each CDR3 protein has one entry. Of some 170,000 distinct CDR3 sequences in the sample, nearly 65% were seen once. Before being chosen for sequencing, patients had shown CD8+CD57+ cell expansion by flow cytometry. What was sequenced was sorted CD4+, CD8+, or CD8+CD57+ T cells (not recorded which) from PBMCs. Every receptor here comes from a human donor with aplastic anemia.

The gene calls are TRBV7-2 and TRBJ1-4; 9 positions agree with TRBD1. The CDR3 has 14 residues. Per the germline V gene, CDR1 is SGHTA and CDR2 is FQGNSA. The junction had 4 bases not matched to a gene; V was cut back by 3 bases and J by 8 bases. DNA for the CDR3: TGTGCCAGCAGCTTTTCGACAGGGGGGGAAAAACTGTTTTTT. It translates to CASSFSTGGEKLFF.

The rearrangement links TRBV25-1 to TRBJ1-1; D uncertain. The V gene's germline CDR1 is MGHDK and CDR2 SYGVNS. CDR3 length equals 15 residues. V gave up 2 bases and J gave up 0 bases, with 10 bases separating them. The CDR3 nucleotides read TGTGCCAGCAGTGAAGGTCGAGGGCTGAACACTGAAGCTTTCTTT. As protein: CASSEGRGLNTEAFF.

This clonotype was seen more than once but under ten times. This chain uses TRBV20-1 with TRBJ2-7; D possibly corresponds to TRBD2 (5 bases). CDR1 and CDR2 (germline): DFQATT, SNEGSKA (reference sequence). The ends were cut back, 1 base at V and 4 bases at J, with 8 bases in the middle. The CDR3 covers 12 residues. This chain's CDR3 is CSARGREYEQYF. CDR3 sequence (DNA): TGCAGTGCTAGAGGAAGGGAGTACGAGCAGTACTTC.

CDR3 coding DNA: TGTGCCAGCAGCTTAGTCGCAGACGGGCAGTACTTC. It is translated as CASSLVADGQYF. V gene TRBV7-9 combines with J gene TRBJ2-7; D is unresolved. CDR1 SEHNR and CDR2 FQNEAQ come from the germline V gene (reference sequence). Trimming shortened V by 1 base and J by 9 bases, and 10 bases separated the two germline ends. The CDR3 contains 12 residues.

This clonotype was recorded once. This chain uses TRBV19 with TRBJ1-1; D gene ambiguous. The germline V gene has CDR1 LNHDA and CDR2 SQIVND (reference sequence). The V end was cut by 5 bases, the J end by 5 bases, with 15 bases between. This CDR3 is 14 amino acids long. CDR3 DNA sequence: TGTGCCAGTAGTCCCTCCAAGGGAACGACTGAAGCTTTCTTT. Its protein product is CASSPSKGTTEAFF.

The chain has TRBV7-8 and TRBJ2-7; D possibly corresponds to TRBD1 (6 bases). V lost 5 bases and J 6 bases, leaving 14 bases between the germline ends. Germline lookup yields CDR1 SGHVS and CDR2 FQNEAQ. The CDR3 runs to 13 residues. The CDR3 here is CASSGRDTSEQYF. The CDR3 coding sequence is TGTGCCAGCAGCGGAAGGGACACCTCCGAGCAGTACTTC.

The V gene is TRBV19, the J gene TRBJ2-3; 7 nucleotides match TRBD1. CDR3 size: 15 residues. The germline V gene has CDR1 LNHDA and CDR2 SQIVND (reference sequence). J gave up 4 bases and V 10 bases, and 14 bases lay outside the gene matches. This chain's CDR3 is CATQDRPRAADTQYF. For the CDR3, the DNA is TGTGCCACCCAGGACAGGCCCAGAGCTGCAGATACGCAGTATTTT.

As for this clonotype: An end of the junction differs from the germline gene, which may be a read error. This chain links TRBV7-9 with TRBJ2-7; tentative D call: TRBD1 (5 bases). The CDR3 covers 14 residues. Germline values: CDR1 SEHNR, CDR2 FQNEAQ (reference sequence). CDR3 bases: TGTTCCAGCAGACGCAGGGAACGCTCCTACGAGCAGTACTTC. This gives the protein CSSRRRERSYEQYF. The complete variable domain, with remaining parts taken from reference TRBV7-9 and TRBJ2-7, reads DTGVSQNPRHKITKRGQNVTFRCDPISEHNRLYWYRQTLGQGPEFLTYFQNEAQLEKSRLLSDRFSAERPKGSFSTLEIQRTEQGDSAMYLCSSRRRERSYEQYFGPGTRLTVT.

The chain is built from TRBV7-9 and TRBJ2-2; 12 bases fit TRBD2. The CDR3 is made up of 17 amino acids. Germline loops: CDR1 SEHNR, CDR2 FQNEAQ (reference sequence). With V trimmed by 3 bases and J by 7 bases, 9 bases remained unmatched. The CDR3 here is CASSFRLAGGHGGELFF. For the CDR3, the DNA is TGTGCCAGCAGCTTTCGTCTAGCGGGGGGGCACGGCGGGGAGCTGTTTTTT. The entire variable domain, with the rest obtained from reference TRBV7-9 and TRBJ2-2, is as follows: DTGVSQNPRHKITKRGQNVTFRCDPISEHNRLYWYRQTLGQGPEFLTYFQNEAQLEKSRLLSDRFSAERPKGSFSTLEIQRTEQGDSAMYLCASSFRLAGGHGGELFFGEGSRLTVL.

With respect to this clonotype: At one end, the junction sequence differs from germline, possibly due to a read error. This chain links TRBV7-9 with TRBJ2-7; TRBD2 agrees at 7 bases. The CDR3 contains 15 residues. Germline CDR1 is SEHNR and CDR2 is FQNEAQ (reference sequence). The CDR3 protein is CASSLRGGSNHEQYF. The CDR3 coding sequence is TGCGCCAGCAGCTTGCGCGGCGGGAGTAACCACGAGCAGTACTTC.

This clonotype came up a few times. With a much larger clone just one base away, this may be a read error. The V gene is TRBV19, the J gene TRBJ2-7; D tentatively reads TRBD1 or TRBD2 (6 bases each). The CDR3 loop spans 13 amino acids. Germline V gene data show CDR1 as LNHDA and CDR2 as SQIVND (reference sequence). The chain's CDR3 is CACSKQGRHEQYF. DNA of the CDR3: TGTGCCTGTAGTAAGCAGGGGAGGCACGAGCAGTACTTC.

This chain connects TRBV24-1 to TRBJ2-2; no clear D gene. Germline CDR1 reads KGHDR; CDR2 reads SFDVKD. The CDR3 loop spans 14 amino acids. V shed 4 bases and J shed 3 bases, with 8 bases lying between them. CDR3: CATSEGAYTGELFF. The CDR3 coding sequence is TGTGCCACCAGTGAGGGTGCCTACACCGGGGAGCTGTTTTTT.